The rows below give T cell receptor beta chains drawn from one sample of a study of cytomegalovirus exposure and HLA in healthy donors. The protocol was immunoSEQ multiplex PCR, while the TCRdb copy is restricted to in-frame clones and leaves out a portion. The table includes about 82,000 clones, 85% to 95% detected once. The source material was PBMCs. The receptors were gathered from a man between 18 and 29 years old in good health and CMV-seronegative. CDR3s include the opening cysteine and the closing phenylalanine or tryptophan. D genes are given only for firm matches. Clone size is given for some rows only: seen once, a few or many times, or a class if the clone is expanded.

V gene	D gene	clone size	J gene	CDR3 protein	CDR3 DNA
TRBV29-1	-	-	TRBJ2-1	CSVEDGNEQFF	TGCAGCGTTGAAGACGGGAATGAGCAGTTCTTC
TRBV10-3	-	once	TRBJ2-1	CATGSGWERGNEQFF	TGTGCCACGGGGAGCGGGTGGGAAAGGGGCAATGAGCAGTTCTTC
TRBV4-1	-	-	TRBJ2-3	CASSQELDSRVIDTQYF	TGCGCCAGCAGCCAAGAATTAGATAGTAGAGTAATCGATACGCAGTATTTT
TRBV5-6	-	-	TRBJ2-3	CASSLSADTQYF	TGTGCCAGCAGCTTGTCAGCAGATACGCAGTATTTT
TRBV6-4	TRBD2	-	TRBJ2-1	CASSDSKRLAAAREQFF	TGTGCCAGCAGTGACTCGAAAAGACTAGCGGCAGCACGCGAGCAGTTCTTC
TRBV21-1	-	-	TRBJ2-6	CASTVIRGFDSGANVLTF	TGTGCCAGCACTGTTATACGGGGTTTCGACTCTGGGGCCAACGTCCTGACTTTC
TRBV12-5	TRBD1	-	TRBJ1-2	CASGSSSRDRDTYGYTF	TGTGCTAGTGGTTCCTCGTCGAGGGACAGGGATACCTATGGCTACACCTTC
TRBV15	TRBD1	-	TRBJ2-7	CATSSYRGNPYEQYF	TGTGCCACCAGCAGTTACAGGGGGAATCCCTACGAGCAGTACTTC
TRBV7-3	TRBD1	-	TRBJ2-2	CASSRDRQNTGELFF	TGTGCCAGCAGCCGGGACAGGCAAAACACCGGGGAGCTGTTTTTT
TRBV7-3	-	-	TRBJ2-2	CASSGQGPAGTGELFF	TGTGCCAGCAGCGGGCAGGGCCCAGCGGGCACCGGGGAGCTGTTTTTT
TRBV2	TRBD1	-	TRBJ1-3	CASTLDRGSNTIYF	TGTGCCAGCACTCTGGACAGGGGAAGTAACACCATATATTTT
TRBV5-8	TRBD1	-	TRBJ1-5	CASSSRYRGVPNQPQHF	TGTGCCAGCAGCTCCCGGTACAGGGGGGTCCCCAATCAGCCCCAGCATTTT
TRBV4-1	TRBD1	-	TRBJ2-3	CASSSSQDRVSTDTQYF	TGCGCCAGCAGCTCATCGCAAGACAGGGTGAGCACAGATACGCAGTATTTT
TRBV4-1	-	once	TRBJ2-2	CASSQDHAGELFF	TGCGCCAGCAGCCAAGATCATGCCGGGGAGCTGTTTTTT
TRBV10-3	TRBD1	once	TRBJ2-1	CAISDTLWDRVGNEQFF	TGTGCCATCAGTGATACACTTTGGGACAGGGTGGGCAATGAGCAGTTCTTC
TRBV5-6	-	-	TRBJ1-2	CASSLVAVPGYTF	TGTGCCAGCAGCTTGGTGGCAGTTCCTGGCTACACCTTC
TRBV9	TRBD1	-	TRBJ1-2	CASSVGLGTGGTYGYTF	TGTGCCAGCAGCGTAGGATTGGGGACAGGGGGCACGTATGGCTACACCTTC
TRBV30	TRBD1	-	TRBJ2-7	CAWRIQGLVYEQYF	TGTGCCTGGAGGATACAGGGGCTGGTCTACGAGCAGTACTTC
TRBV18	TRBD2	-	TRBJ2-3	CASSPRRAGASTDTQYF	TGTGCCAGCTCACCACGAAGAGCGGGAGCGAGCACAGATACGCAGTATTTT
TRBV11-2	-	-	TRBJ2-7	CASSRTSHSYEQYF	TGTGCCAGCAGCCGGACATCCCACTCCTACGAGCAGTACTTC
TRBV2	-	-	TRBJ2-7	CASGGNLYEQYF	TGTGCCAGCGGGGGGAATCTCTACGAGCAGTACTTC
TRBV9	-	-	TRBJ1-4	CASSPEGVVGYEKLFF	TGTGCCAGCAGCCCAGAGGGGGTCGTGGGGTACGAAAAACTGTTTTTT
TRBV6-5	TRBD1	-	TRBJ2-7	CASSWDRNSHEQYF	TGTGCCAGCAGTTGGGACAGAAATTCGCACGAGCAGTACTTC
TRBV7-2	-	-	TRBJ1-5	CATSPASAGQPQHF	TGTGCCACCTCTCCAGCTTCGGCGGGGCAGCCCCAGCATTTT
TRBV2	-	-	TRBJ1-1	CASSVEGNTEAFF	TGTGCCAGCAGTGTGGAGGGGAACACTGAAGCTTTCTTT
TRBV19	-	-	TRBJ1-6	CASSIDARANSPLHF	TGTGCCAGTAGTATAGATGCGCGTGCTAATTCACCCCTCCACTTT
TRBV7-9	-	few	TRBJ2-2	CASSPAADRLFHGELFF	TGTGCCAGCAGCCCGGCCGCTGACAGGCTCTTTCACGGGGAGCTGTTTTTT
TRBV6-4	TRBD2	-	TRBJ2-3	CASSPGRASTDTQYF	TGTGCCAGCAGCCCCGGGAGGGCTAGCACAGATACGCAGTATTTT
TRBV5-1	TRBD1	-	TRBJ2-5	CASRGGRNQETQYF	TGCGCCAGCAGAGGGGGCCGGAATCAAGAGACCCAGTACTTC
TRBV11-2	-	-	TRBJ2-7	CASSSGPGTPYEQYF	TGTGCCAGCAGCTCAGGGCCGGGGACACCCTACGAGCAGTACTTC
TRBV7-2	-	-	TRBJ2-2	CASSFPGVNTGELFF	TGTGCCAGCAGCTTTCCGGGAGTCAACACCGGGGAGCTGTTTTTT
TRBV27	-	-	TRBJ2-7	CASSSHYEQYF	TGTGCCAGCAGTTCCCACTACGAGCAGTACTTC
TRBV7-6	-	-	TRBJ1-2	CASSLDGGNYGYTF	TGTGCCAGCAGCTTAGATGGGGGGAACTATGGCTACACCTTC
TRBV4-1	-	-	TRBJ1-4	CASSQARGVGGKLFF	TGCGCCAGCAGCCAAGCAAGGGGAGTAGGGGGAAAACTGTTTTTT
TRBV12-5	TRBD2	-	TRBJ2-3	CASGLVEKAGGRDTQYF	TGTGCTAGTGGTTTGGTTGAAAAGGCGGGAGGGCGGGATACGCAGTATTTT
TRBV7-2	-	-	TRBJ2-1	CASSGGAVEQFF	TGTGCCAGCAGCGGGGGGGCGGTTGAGCAGTTCTTC
TRBV6-5	TRBD2	-	TRBJ2-5	CASSRTSGAQETQYF	TGTGCCAGCAGCCGGACTAGCGGGGCTCAAGAGACCCAGTACTTC
TRBV11-3	-	-	TRBJ2-5	CASSFSLEETQYF	TGTGCCAGCAGCTTCTCCTTAGAAGAGACCCAGTACTTC
TRBV10-1	TRBD2	few	TRBJ2-3	CASSEGLAGEYF	TGCGCCAGCAGTGAGGGTCTAGCGGGAGAGTATTTT
TRBV5-1	TRBD1	-	TRBJ2-7	CASSLGTGGSYEQYF	TGCGCCAGCAGCCTAGGGACAGGGGGCTCCTACGAGCAGTACTTC
TRBV7-7	-	-	TRBJ2-1	CASSLEGGGEQFF	TGTGCTAGCAGCTTAGAAGGGGGGGGTGAGCAGTTCTTC
TRBV7-9	TRBD2	-	TRBJ2-6	CASSYWTSGNSGANVLTF	TGTGCCAGCAGCTATTGGACTAGCGGGAATTCTGGGGCCAACGTCCTGACTTTC
TRBV14	-	-	TRBJ1-1	CASSPRFLTEAFF	TGTGCCAGCAGCCCTAGGTTCCTCACTGAAGCTTTCTTT
TRBV2	TRBD1	few	TRBJ1-5	CASSEGTGGQPQHF	TGTGCCAGCAGTGAAGGGACAGGGGGTCAGCCCCAGCATTTT
TRBV10-2	TRBD1	-	TRBJ1-1	CASSVGQTNTEAFF	TGCGCCAGCAGTGTGGGACAGACTAACACTGAAGCTTTCTTT
TRBV11-2	-	once	TRBJ2-5	CASSPAGLGKETQYF	TGTGCCAGCAGCCCCGCCGGACTCGGAAAAGAGACCCAGTACTTC
TRBV5-1	TRBD1	-	TRBJ2-7	CASGGTGGPLGEQYF	TGCGCCAGCGGGGGGACAGGGGGCCCTTTGGGAGAGCAGTACTTC
TRBV7-9	TRBD1	-	TRBJ2-2	CASSLRDRETGELFF	TGTGCCAGCAGCTTACGGGACAGGGAAACCGGGGAGCTGTTTTTT
TRBV20-1	-	-	TRBJ1-1	CSASRAAEAFF	TGCAGTGCTAGTCGAGCGGCTGAAGCTTTCTTT
TRBV7-8	-	-	TRBJ2-1	CASSLASGLEQFF	TGTGCCAGCAGCCTAGCATCAGGACTAGAGCAGTTCTTC
TRBV25-1	TRBD2	once	TRBJ2-3	CASTKGREGTDTQYF	TGTGCCAGCACAAAAGGGCGGGAGGGTACAGATACGCAGTATTTT